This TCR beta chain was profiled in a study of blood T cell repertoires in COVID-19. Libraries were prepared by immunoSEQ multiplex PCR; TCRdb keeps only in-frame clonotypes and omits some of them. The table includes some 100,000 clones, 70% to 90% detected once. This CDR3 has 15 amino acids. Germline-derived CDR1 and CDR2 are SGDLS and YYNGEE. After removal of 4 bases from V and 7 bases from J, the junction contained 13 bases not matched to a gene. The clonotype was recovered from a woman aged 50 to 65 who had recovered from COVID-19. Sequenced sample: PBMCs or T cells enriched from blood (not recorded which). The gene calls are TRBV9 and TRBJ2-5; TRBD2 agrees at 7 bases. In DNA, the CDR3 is TGTGCCAGCAGCACAACTAGCGCTCCCCAGGTGACCCAGTACTTC. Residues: CASSTTSAPQVTQYF.